This section outlines one TCR beta chain sequence together with its context. Its antigen is unknown. The J segment lost 6 bases and the V segment lost 0 bases, leaving 0 bases of the junction unmatched. CDR3 length equals 13 residues. CDR1 and CDR2 (germline): SGHNT, YYREEE (reference sequence). The data stem from a study of shared clonotypes between healthy human individuals. Cells designated naive CD8 were CD45RO-negative and were positively selected for CCR7, with terminally differentiated effector memory CD45RA+ cells excluded. Produced via immunoSEQ multiplex PCR; TCRdb's table is partial and in-frame only. The sample lists hundreds of thousands of clones, roughly 95% occurring once. Whole-study results and caveats: Several donors showed sharing of approximately 5% of naive CD4 clonotypes.

This receptor was taken from a woman in her thirties in good health. Sequenced material: naive CD8+ T cells sorted from blood. The chain carries TRBV5-4 and TRBJ1-5; 7 bases agree with TRBD1. The CDR3 nucleotides are TGTGCCAGCAGCTTGGACAGGGGTCAGCCCCAGCATTTT. Its translation is CASSLDRGQPQHF.